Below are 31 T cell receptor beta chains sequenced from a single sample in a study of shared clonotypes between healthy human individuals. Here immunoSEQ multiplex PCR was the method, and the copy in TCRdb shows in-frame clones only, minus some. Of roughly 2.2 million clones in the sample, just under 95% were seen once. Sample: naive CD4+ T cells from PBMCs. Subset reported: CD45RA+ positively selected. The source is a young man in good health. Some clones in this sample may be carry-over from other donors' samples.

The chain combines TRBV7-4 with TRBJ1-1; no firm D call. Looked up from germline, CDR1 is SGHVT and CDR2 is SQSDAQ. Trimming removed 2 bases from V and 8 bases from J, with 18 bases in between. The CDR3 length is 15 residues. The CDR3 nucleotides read TGTGCCAGCAGCTTACCCAGGCAGACGGGGATCGAAGCTTTCTTT. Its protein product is CASSLPRQTGIEAFF.

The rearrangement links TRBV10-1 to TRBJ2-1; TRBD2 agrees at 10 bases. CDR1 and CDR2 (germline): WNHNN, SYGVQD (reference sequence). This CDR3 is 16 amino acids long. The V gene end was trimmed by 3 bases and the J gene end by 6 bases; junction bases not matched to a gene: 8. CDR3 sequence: CASSDSWVAGGNEQFF. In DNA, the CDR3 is TGCGCCAGCAGTGACTCCTGGGTAGCGGGGGGCAATGAGCAGTTCTTC.

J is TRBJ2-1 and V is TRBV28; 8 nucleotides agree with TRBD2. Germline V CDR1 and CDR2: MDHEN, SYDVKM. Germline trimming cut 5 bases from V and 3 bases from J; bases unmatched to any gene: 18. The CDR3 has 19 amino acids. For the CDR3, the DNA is TGTGCCAGCAGTGGGAGAAGATATTCACCCCGGGGGGGCTACAATGAGCAGTTCTTC. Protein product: CASSGRRYSPRGGYNEQFF.

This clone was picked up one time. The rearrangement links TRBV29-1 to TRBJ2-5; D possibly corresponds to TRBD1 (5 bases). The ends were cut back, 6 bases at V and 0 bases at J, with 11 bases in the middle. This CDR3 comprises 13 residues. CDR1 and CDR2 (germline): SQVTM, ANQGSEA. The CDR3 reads CSVREQYQETQYF. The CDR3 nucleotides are TGCAGCGTCAGGGAACAGTACCAAGAGACCCAGTACTTC. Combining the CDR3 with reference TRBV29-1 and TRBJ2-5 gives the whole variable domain SAVISQKPSRDICQRGTSLTIQCQVDSQVTMMFWYRQQPGQSLTLIATANQGSEATYESGFVIDKFPISRPNLTFSTLTVSNMSPEDSSIYLCSVREQYQETQYFGPGTRLLVL.

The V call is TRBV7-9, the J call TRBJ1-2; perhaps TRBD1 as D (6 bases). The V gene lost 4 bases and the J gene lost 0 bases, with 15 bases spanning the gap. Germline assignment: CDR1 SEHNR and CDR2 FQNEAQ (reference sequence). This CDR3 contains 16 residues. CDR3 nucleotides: TGTGCCAGCAGCTCGGGCAGGGGATCAACTAACTATGGCTACACCTTC. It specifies CASSSGRGSTNYGYTF.

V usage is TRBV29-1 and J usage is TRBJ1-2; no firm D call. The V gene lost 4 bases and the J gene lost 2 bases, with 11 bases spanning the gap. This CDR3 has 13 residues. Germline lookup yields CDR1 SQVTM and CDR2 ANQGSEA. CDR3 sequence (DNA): TGCAGCGTTGGACCCAGGCTGAACTATGGCTACACCTTC. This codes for CSVGPRLNYGYTF.

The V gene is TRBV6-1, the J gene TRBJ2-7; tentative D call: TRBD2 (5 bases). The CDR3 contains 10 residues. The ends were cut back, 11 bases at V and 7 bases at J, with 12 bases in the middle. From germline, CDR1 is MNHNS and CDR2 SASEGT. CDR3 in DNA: TGTGCCGGAAACGGGAAGGAGCAGTACTTC. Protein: CAGNGKEQYF.

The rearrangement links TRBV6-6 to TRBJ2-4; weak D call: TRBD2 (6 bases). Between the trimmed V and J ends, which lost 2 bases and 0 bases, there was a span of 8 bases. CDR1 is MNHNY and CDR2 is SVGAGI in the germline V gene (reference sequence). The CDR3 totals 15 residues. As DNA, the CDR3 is TGTGCCAGCAGTTACGGGGGGTTAGCCAAAAACATTCAGTACTTC. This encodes CASSYGGLAKNIQYF.

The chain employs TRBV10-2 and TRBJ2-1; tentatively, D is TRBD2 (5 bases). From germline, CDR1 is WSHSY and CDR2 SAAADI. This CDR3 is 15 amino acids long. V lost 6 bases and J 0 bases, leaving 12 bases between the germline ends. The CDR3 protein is CASRGAAGSYNEQFF. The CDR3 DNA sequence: TGCGCCAGCAGGGGAGCGGCGGGCTCCTACAATGAGCAGTTCTTC.

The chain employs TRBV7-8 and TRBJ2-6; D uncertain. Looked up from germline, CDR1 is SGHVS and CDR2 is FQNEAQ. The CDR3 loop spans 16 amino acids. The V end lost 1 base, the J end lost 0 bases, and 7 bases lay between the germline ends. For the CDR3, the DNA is TGTGCCAGCAGCTTAGTTTTAACCTCTGGGGCCAACGTCCTGACTTTC. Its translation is CASSLVLTSGANVLTF.

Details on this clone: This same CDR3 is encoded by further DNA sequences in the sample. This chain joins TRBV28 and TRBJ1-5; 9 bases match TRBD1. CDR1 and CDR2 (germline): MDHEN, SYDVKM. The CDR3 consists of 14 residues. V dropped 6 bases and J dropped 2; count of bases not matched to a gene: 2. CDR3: CASSRTGGNQPQHF. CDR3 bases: TGTGCCAGCAGCCGGACAGGGGGCAATCAGCCCCAGCATTTT.

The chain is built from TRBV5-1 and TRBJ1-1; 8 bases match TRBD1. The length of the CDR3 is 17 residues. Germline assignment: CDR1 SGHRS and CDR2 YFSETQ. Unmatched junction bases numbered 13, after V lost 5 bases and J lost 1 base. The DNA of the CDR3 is TGCGCCAGCAGGAGGGGGGGACAGGTCCCTACGAACACTGAAGCTTTCTTT. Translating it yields CASRRGGQVPTNTEAFF. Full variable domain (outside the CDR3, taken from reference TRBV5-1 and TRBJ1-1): KAGVTQTPRYLIKTRGQQVTLSCSPISGHRSVSWYQQTPGQGLQFLFEYFSETQRNKGNFPGRFSGRQFSNSRSEMNVSTLELGDSALYLCASRRGGQVPTNTEAFFGQGTRLTVV.

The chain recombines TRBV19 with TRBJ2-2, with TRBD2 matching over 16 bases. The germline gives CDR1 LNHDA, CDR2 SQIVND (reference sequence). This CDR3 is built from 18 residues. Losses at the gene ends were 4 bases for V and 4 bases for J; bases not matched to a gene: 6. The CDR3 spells CASSTLGLAGGSTGELFF. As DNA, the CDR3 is TGTGCCAGTAGTACCCTGGGACTAGCGGGAGGGAGCACCGGGGAGCTGTTTTTT.

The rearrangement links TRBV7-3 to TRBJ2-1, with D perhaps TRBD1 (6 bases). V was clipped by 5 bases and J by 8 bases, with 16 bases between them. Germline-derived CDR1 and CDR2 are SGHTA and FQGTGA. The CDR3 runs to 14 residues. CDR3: CASSPGQGSDEQFF. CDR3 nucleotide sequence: TGTGCCAGCAGCCCAGGGCAGGGGTCGGATGAGCAGTTCTTC.

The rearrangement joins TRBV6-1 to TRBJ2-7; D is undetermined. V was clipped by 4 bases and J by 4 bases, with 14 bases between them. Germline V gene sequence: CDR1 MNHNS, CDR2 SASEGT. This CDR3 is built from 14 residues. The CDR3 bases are TGTGCCAGCAGTGGAGTATTGGCGGTATACGAGCAGTACTTC. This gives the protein CASSGVLAVYEQYF.

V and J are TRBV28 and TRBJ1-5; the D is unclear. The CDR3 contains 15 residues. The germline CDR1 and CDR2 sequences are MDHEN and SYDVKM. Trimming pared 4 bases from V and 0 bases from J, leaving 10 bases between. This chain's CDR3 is CASSSPGISNQPQHF. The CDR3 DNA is TGTGCCAGCAGTTCCCCCGGGATTAGCAATCAGCCCCAGCATTTT.

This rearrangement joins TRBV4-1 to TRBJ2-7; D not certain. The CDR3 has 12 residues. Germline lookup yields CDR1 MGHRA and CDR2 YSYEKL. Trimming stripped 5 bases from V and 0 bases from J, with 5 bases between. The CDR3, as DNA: TGCGCCAGCAGCTTCCCCTCCTACGAGCAGTACTTC. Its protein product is CASSFPSYEQYF.

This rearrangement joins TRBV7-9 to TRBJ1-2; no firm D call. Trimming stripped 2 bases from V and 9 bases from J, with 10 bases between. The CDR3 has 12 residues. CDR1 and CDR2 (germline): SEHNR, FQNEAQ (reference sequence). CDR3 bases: TGTGCCAGCAGCTTAAGGTCCCATCGCTACACCTTC. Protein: CASSLRSHRYTF.

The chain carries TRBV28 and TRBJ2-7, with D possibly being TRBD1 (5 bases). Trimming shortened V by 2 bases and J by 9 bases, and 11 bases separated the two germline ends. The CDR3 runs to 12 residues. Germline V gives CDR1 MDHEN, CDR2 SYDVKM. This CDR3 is CASSLGAVWQYF. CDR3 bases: TGTGCCAGCAGTTTAGGGGCGGTCTGGCAGTACTTC.

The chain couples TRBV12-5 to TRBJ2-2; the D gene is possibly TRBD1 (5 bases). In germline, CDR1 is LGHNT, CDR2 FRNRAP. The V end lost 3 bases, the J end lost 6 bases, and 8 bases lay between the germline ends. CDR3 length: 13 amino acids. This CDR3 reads CASGLIGAGELFF. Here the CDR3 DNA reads TGTGCTAGTGGTTTAATAGGGGCCGGGGAGCTGTTTTTT. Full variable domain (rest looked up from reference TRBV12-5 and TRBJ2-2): DARVTQTPRHKVTEMGQEVTMRCQPILGHNTVFWYRQTMMQGLELLAYFRNRAPLDDSGMPKDRFSAEMPDATLATLKIQPSEPRDSAVYFCASGLIGAGELFFGEGSRLTVL.

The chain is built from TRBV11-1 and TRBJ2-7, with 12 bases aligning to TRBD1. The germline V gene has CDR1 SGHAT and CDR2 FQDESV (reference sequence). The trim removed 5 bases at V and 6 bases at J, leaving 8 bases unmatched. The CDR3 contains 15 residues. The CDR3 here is CASSPSGTGGPEQYF. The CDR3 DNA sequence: TGTGCCAGCAGCCCCTCCGGGACAGGGGGCCCCGAGCAGTACTTC.

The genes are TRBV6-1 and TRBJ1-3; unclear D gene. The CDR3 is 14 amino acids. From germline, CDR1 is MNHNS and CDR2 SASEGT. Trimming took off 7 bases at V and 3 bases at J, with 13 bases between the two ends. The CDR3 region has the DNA TGTGCCAGCACACCTTTGTGGCTTGGAAACACCATATATTTT. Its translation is CASTPLWLGNTIYF.

In nucleotides, the CDR3 is TGTGCCAGCAGCGCCGCCCGACTGGGGAGTAACACCGGGGAGCTGTTTTTT. Translated: CASSAARLGSNTGELFF. This sequence joins TRBV9 and TRBJ2-2, with a possible D match to TRBD2 (5 bases). Per the germline V gene, CDR1 is SGDLS and CDR2 is YYNGEE. Trimming shortened V by 3 bases and J by 2 bases, and 17 bases separated the two germline ends. This CDR3 is built from 17 residues.

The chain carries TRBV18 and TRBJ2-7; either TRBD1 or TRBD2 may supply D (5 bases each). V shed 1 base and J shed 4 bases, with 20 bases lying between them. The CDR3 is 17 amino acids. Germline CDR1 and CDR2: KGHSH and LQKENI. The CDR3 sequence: CASSPLLGSGPNYEQYF. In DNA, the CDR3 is TGTGCCAGCTCACCACTTCTTGGGTCGGGACCGAATTACGAGCAGTACTTC. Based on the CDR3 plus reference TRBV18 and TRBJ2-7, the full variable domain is NAGVMQNPRHLVRRRGQEARLRCSPMKGHSHVYWYRQLPEEGLKFMVYLQKENIIDESGMPKERFSAEFPKEGPSILRIQQVVRGDSAAYFCASSPLLGSGPNYEQYFGPGTRLTVT.

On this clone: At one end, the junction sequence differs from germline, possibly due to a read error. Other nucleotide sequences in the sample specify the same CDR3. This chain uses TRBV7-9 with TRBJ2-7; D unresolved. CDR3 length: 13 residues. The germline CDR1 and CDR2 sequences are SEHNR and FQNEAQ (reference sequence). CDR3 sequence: CASSLGLSYEQYF. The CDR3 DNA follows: TGTGCCAGCAGTTTAGGTTTGTCCTACGAGCAGTACTTC.

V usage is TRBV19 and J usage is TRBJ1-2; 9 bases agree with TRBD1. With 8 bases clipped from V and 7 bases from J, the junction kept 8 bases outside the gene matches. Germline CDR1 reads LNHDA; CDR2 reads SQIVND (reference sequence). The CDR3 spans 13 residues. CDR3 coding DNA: TGTGCCAGTGGACAGGGGTGGATTTCTGGCTACACCTTC. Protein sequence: CASGQGWISGYTF.

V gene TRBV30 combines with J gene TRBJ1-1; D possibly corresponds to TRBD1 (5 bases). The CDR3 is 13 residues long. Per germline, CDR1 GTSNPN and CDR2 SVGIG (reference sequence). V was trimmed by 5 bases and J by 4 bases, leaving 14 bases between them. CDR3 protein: CAWFRADGTEAFF. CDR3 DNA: TGTGCCTGGTTCAGGGCGGATGGCACTGAAGCTTTCTTT.

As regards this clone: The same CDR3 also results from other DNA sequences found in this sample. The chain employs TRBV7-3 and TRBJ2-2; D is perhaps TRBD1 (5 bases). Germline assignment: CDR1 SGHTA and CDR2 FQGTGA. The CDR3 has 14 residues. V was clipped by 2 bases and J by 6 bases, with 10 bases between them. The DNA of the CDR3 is TGTGCCAGCAGCTTACGGCAGGGTGCCGGGGAGCTGTTTTTT. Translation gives CASSLRQGAGELFF.

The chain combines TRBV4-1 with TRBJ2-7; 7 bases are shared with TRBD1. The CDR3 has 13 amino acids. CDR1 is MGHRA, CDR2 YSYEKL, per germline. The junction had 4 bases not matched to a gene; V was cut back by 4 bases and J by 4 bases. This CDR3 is CASSRGQLYEQYF. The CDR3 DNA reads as TGCGCCAGCAGCCGGGGACAGTTGTACGAGCAGTACTTC.

DNA of the CDR3: TGCGCCAGCAGCTTGGGTCTGGCGGGGGGGAGTGAAAAACTGTTTTTT. This translates into CASSLGLAGGSEKLFF. This chain connects TRBV5-1 to TRBJ1-4, with TRBD1 as a possible D gene (5 bases). The CDR3 spans 16 residues. The germline V and J ends were trimmed by 0 bases and 7 bases, with 16 bases remaining between them. Looked up from germline, CDR1 is SGHRS and CDR2 is YFSETQ.

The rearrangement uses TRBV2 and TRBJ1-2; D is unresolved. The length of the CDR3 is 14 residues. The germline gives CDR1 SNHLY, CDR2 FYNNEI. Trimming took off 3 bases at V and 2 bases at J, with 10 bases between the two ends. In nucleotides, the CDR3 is TGTGCCAGCAGTGATGGCCCTCAGAACTATGGCTACACCTTC. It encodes CASSDGPQNYGYTF.